This T cell receptor beta chain was captured in a study of blood T cells in healthy people across ages. Through a sample-barcoded 5' primer and a J-beta primer mix, a second PCR was run for roughly 7 to 11 cycles. TCRdb passed the 5' RACE reads through MiXCR, listing each CDR3 protein once. The sample shows approximately 790,000 distinct CDR3 sequences, approximately 67% of them seen only once. Germline lookup yields CDR1 DFQATT and CDR2 SNEGSKA (reference sequence). V was cut by 6 bases and J by 3 bases, with 20 bases left in between. The CDR3 has 16 residues. Broader study findings: Long-lived donors exceeded aged donors in naive CD4+ cells and diversity. CMV status of donors was not determined, possibly confounding expanded clonotype changes.

RNA extraction gave at least 5 micrograms of total RNA per sample. For this clonotype: Its target is unknown.

The specimen was blood. V gene TRBV20-1 combines with J gene TRBJ2-2, with D possibly called TRBD1 or TRBD2 (6 bases each). This clonotype originated in a man younger than 45 in good health. The CDR3 is CSAGGRLALDTGELFF. The CDR3 DNA is TGCAGTGCAGGGGGGCGTCTAGCGCTGGACACCGGGGAGCTGTTTTTT.